One sample yielded the 15 T cell receptor beta chains listed below, sequenced in a study of Tregs in tolerant kidney transplant recipients. Generated by immunoSEQ multiplex PCR, the TCRdb table keeps only in-frame clones and is missing some. The sample lists around 70,000 clones, roughly 89% occurring once. This sample comprised CD8+ T cells from blood, obtained before the transplant. Receptor source: a human donor who received a combined kidney and bone marrow transplant.

V and J are TRBV28 and TRBJ2-1, with TRBD2 identical over 8 bases. The CDR3 runs to 15 residues. V dropped 1 base and J dropped 5; count of bases not matched to a gene: 4. Germline CDR1 MDHEN, CDR2 SYDVKM. CDR3 residues: CASSLYQRGNNEQFF. The DNA of the CDR3 is TGTGCCAGCAGTTTATACCAGCGGGGGAACAATGAGCAGTTCTTC.

The V gene is TRBV9, the J gene TRBJ2-5; 9 nucleotides match TRBD1. J gave up 5 bases and V 0 bases, and 2 bases lay outside the gene matches. The CDR3 loop spans 14 amino acids. Germline CDR1 is SGDLS and CDR2 is YYNGEE. Here the CDR3 DNA reads TGTGCCAGCAGCGTAGGGGGGACAGGGGAGACCCAGTACTTC. Amino acids: CASSVGGTGETQYF. Full variable domain (outside the CDR3, taken from reference TRBV9 and TRBJ2-5): DSGVTQTPKHLITATGQRVTLRCSPRSGDLSVYWYQQSLDQGLQFLIQYYNGEERAKGNILERFSAQQFPDLHSELNLSSLELGDSALYFCASSVGGTGETQYFGPGTRLLVL.

Of note for this clone: The junction shows a germline mismatch at one end, possibly a read error. The rearrangement uses TRBV27 and TRBJ1-4; a weak D match, TRBD1 (6 bases). CDR3 length: 14 residues. The germline gives CDR1 MNHEY, CDR2 SMNVEV (reference sequence). The CDR3: CASSPGHTIEKLFF. CDR3 in DNA: TGTGCCAGCAGCCCGGGACACACTATTGAAAAACTGTTTTTT.

The V gene is TRBV29-1, the J gene TRBJ1-2; D unclear. This CDR3 has 13 residues. Trimming left V 6 bases short and J 0 bases short, with 11 bases between. The germline CDR1 and CDR2 sequences are SQVTM and ANQGSEA. CDR3 region: CSVRAGSNYGYTF. Here the CDR3 DNA reads TGCAGCGTCCGGGCGGGGTCTAACTATGGCTACACCTTC.

The chain combines TRBV7-6 with TRBJ2-3; a possible D gene is TRBD1 (6 bases). With 5 bases removed from V and 6 bases from J, the gap between germline ends came to 15 bases. The CDR3 has 14 residues. Germline CDR1 reads SGHVS; CDR2 reads FNYEAQ. CDR3 loop: CASSRTVPGDTQYF. The CDR3 DNA reads as TGTGCCAGCAGCCGGACAGTTCCTGGTGATACGCAGTATTTT.

This chain connects TRBV7-6 to TRBJ2-7; 9 bases line up with TRBD1. The CDR3 spans 16 residues. The junction had 11 bases not matched to a gene; V was cut back by 7 bases and J by 1 base. Per the germline V gene, CDR1 is SGHVS and CDR2 is FNYEAQ. CDR3 coding DNA: TGTGCCAGCAACGAAACCCCGGGACAGGGATCCTACGAGCAGTACTTC. Protein product: CASNETPGQGSYEQYF.

CDR3 DNA: TGTGCCAGCAGTTACCTTACAGGGTCTGGCTACACCTTC. Encoded protein: CASSYLTGSGYTF. The chain links TRBV6-5 to TRBJ1-2; D may be TRBD1 (6 bases). This CDR3 region has 13 residues. CDR1 and CDR2 (germline): MNHEY, SVGAGI. The germline V and J ends were trimmed by 2 bases and 7 bases, with 11 bases remaining between them.

The V gene is TRBV7-2, the J gene TRBJ2-1; 8 bases line up with TRBD2. Germline assignment: CDR1 SGHTA and CDR2 FQGNSA. There are 15 residues in the CDR3. J gave up 2 bases and V 4 bases, and 4 bases lay outside the gene matches. CDR3 sequence (DNA): TGTGCCAGCAGCTCTACTAGCGGACCCTACAATGAGCAGTTCTTC. Its protein product is CASSSTSGPYNEQFF.

This rearrangement joins TRBV19 to TRBJ1-2; D remains unclear. This CDR3 has 13 residues. Germline V lookup: CDR1 LNHDA, CDR2 SQIVND (reference sequence). Trimming stripped 5 bases from V and 2 bases from J, with 9 bases between. Written as DNA, the CDR3 is TGTGCCAGTAGTCCAGGCACAAACTATGGCTACACCTTC. It translates to CASSPGTNYGYTF.

The chain combines TRBV9 with TRBJ2-3, with D perhaps TRBD2 (6 bases). CDR3 length: 14 residues. Trimming shortened V by 2 bases and J by 0 bases, and 7 bases separated the two germline ends. CDR1 is SGDLS, CDR2 YYNGEE, per germline. The CDR3 protein is CASSVSGSTDTQYF. The CDR3 bases are TGTGCCAGCAGCGTTAGCGGTAGCACAGATACGCAGTATTTT.

DNA of the CDR3: TGTGCCAGCAGCGCAGGAGGGGCAACTAATGAAAAACTGTTTTTT. Amino acids: CASSAGGATNEKLFF. The V call is TRBV9, the J call TRBJ1-4; D is possibly TRBD1 (5 bases). CDR1 is SGDLS and CDR2 is YYNGEE in the germline V gene. The length of the CDR3 is 15 residues. The ends were cut back, 3 bases at V and 0 bases at J, with 9 bases in the middle. Drawing the rest from reference TRBV9 and TRBJ1-4, the complete variable domain is DSGVTQTPKHLITATGQRVTLRCSPRSGDLSVYWYQQSLDQGLQFLIQYYNGEERAKGNILERFSAQQFPDLHSELNLSSLELGDSALYFCASSAGGATNEKLFFGSGTQLSVL.

The count of this clone is one. The chain joins TRBV9 to TRBJ2-2; 8 bases agree with TRBD1. Per germline, CDR1 SGDLS and CDR2 YYNGEE. J was trimmed by 2 bases and V by 0 bases; bases with no gene match: 6. This CDR3 is built from 17 residues. CDR3 DNA sequence: TGTGCCAGCAGCGTAGCAGGACAGGGCGTAAACACCGGGGAGCTGTTTTTT. Translating it yields CASSVAGQGVNTGELFF.

This chain uses TRBV27 with TRBJ2-1; D might be TRBD1 (8 bases). The germline V gene encodes CDR1 MNHEY and CDR2 SMNVEV (reference sequence). V was pared by 5 bases and J by 7 bases, with 15 bases between. The CDR3 runs 14 residues. The CDR3 bases are TGTGCCAGCAGTCTCATACAGGGGGGGAATGAGCAGTTCTTC. Translated, it gives CASSLIQGGNEQFF.

V and J are TRBV7-7 and TRBJ1-2; D is unclear. V shed 2 bases and J shed 3 bases, with 4 bases lying between them. Germline V gene lookup returns CDR1 SSHAT and CDR2 FNYEAQ (reference sequence). The CDR3 consists of 12 residues. The CDR3 protein is CASSLSHYGYTF. The CDR3 coding sequence is TGTGCCAGCAGCTTAAGCCACTATGGCTACACCTTC.

The V call is TRBV4-3, the J call TRBJ2-7; no clear D gene. The germline V gene has CDR1 LGHNA and CDR2 YSLEER. The CDR3 loop spans 15 amino acids. The V gene lost 4 bases and the J gene lost 2 bases, with 15 bases spanning the gap. CDR3: CASSLARSAAYEQYF. The CDR3 nucleotides read TGCGCCAGCAGCCTAGCTCGGTCTGCTGCCTACGAGCAGTACTTC.